What follows are 27 T cell receptor beta chains derived from one specimen sequenced in a study of CD8+ T cells in alopecia areata. Following extraction, RNA underwent reverse transcription to cDNA, which served as the sequencing template. TCRdb keeps only in-frame clones here, not all; method: immunoSEQ multiplex PCR. The sample has approximately 210,000 clones, 60% seen once. As for treatment: oral pan-JAK inhibitor, 5-10 mg twice daily. The sequencing here drew on CD4+ T cells sorted from blood, taken at week 24, from a patient treated with tofacitinib. These receptors all come from a human donor with alopecia areata.

This clone was picked up a small number of times. The rearrangement joins TRBV28 to TRBJ1-3; perhaps TRBD1 as D (5 bases). The CDR3 length is 16 residues. V was clipped by 2 bases and J by 0 bases, with 11 bases between them. The germline V gene has CDR1 MDHEN and CDR2 SYDVKM. The CDR3 region has the DNA TGTGCCAGCAGTTTACCTCGACAGAACTCTGGAAACACCATATATTTT. It translates to CASSLPRQNSGNTIYF.

This clone turned up a few times. The chain uses TRBV18 and TRBJ1-1, with D perhaps matching TRBD1 (5 bases). Per the germline V gene, CDR1 is KGHSH and CDR2 is LQKENI. This CDR3 comprises 16 residues. Trimming took 5 bases from V and 4 from J, leaving 20 bases between them. CDR3 region: CASSTIQGFGSTEAFF. Written as DNA, the CDR3 is TGTGCCAGCTCAACAATCCAGGGTTTCGGGAGCACTGAAGCTTTCTTT. The full variable domain, its missing parts supplied by reference TRBV18 and TRBJ1-1, is NAGVMQNPRHLVRRRGQEARLRCSPMKGHSHVYWYRQLPEEGLKFMVYLQKENIIDESGMPKERFSAEFPKEGPSILRIQQVVRGDSAAYFCASSTIQGFGSTEAFFGQGTRLTVV.

The CDR3 loop is CASSLVADTQYF. The CDR3 DNA reads as TGTGCCAGCAGCTTAGTTGCAGATACGCAGTATTTT. V usage is TRBV2 and J usage is TRBJ2-3, with D unresolved. CDR1 is SNHLY, CDR2 FYNNEI, per germline. The CDR3 is made up of 12 amino acids. Trimming cost V 6 bases and J 4 bases, with 8 bases left between them.

In its sample, this clone was seen a few times. The gene calls are TRBV30 and TRBJ2-5, with D possibly TRBD2 on 6 matching bases. V lost 4 bases, J lost 5 bases, and 11 bases lay in between. Germline-derived CDR1 and CDR2 are GTSNPN and SVGIG (reference sequence). The CDR3 spans 12 residues. The CDR3 nucleotides read TGTGCCTGGACGGGACTGCAGGAGACCCAGTACTTC. It translates to CAWTGLQETQYF.

The chain joins TRBV30 to TRBJ1-2; D is perhaps TRBD1 (5 bases). The CDR3 consists of 13 residues. Deletions cut 6 bases from V and 3 bases from J, with 14 bases between. Germline-derived CDR1 and CDR2 are GTSNPN and SVGIG (reference sequence). The CDR3 loop is CACLPAGDYGYTF. For the CDR3, the DNA is TGTGCCTGCCTACCTGCGGGGGACTATGGCTACACCTTC.

V is TRBV7-7 and J is TRBJ2-5, with TRBD2 matching over 7 bases. The CDR3 runs 14 residues. Germline V gene sequence: CDR1 SSHAT, CDR2 FNYEAQ (reference sequence). Trimming took 5 bases from V and 0 from J; bases not matched to a gene: 3. CDR3 nucleotides: TGTGCCAGCAGCCGCGGGGGTTACCAAGAGACCCAGTACTTC. It encodes CASSRGGYQETQYF.

The rearrangement links TRBV4-3 to TRBJ1-6; D is ambiguous. Germline CDR1 is LGHNA and CDR2 is YSLEER. V was trimmed by 0 bases and J by 7 bases, leaving 13 bases between them. The CDR3 contains 16 residues. For the CDR3, the DNA is TGCGCCAGCAGCCAAGATTGGGAACGGTCCAATTCACCCCTCCACTTT. It codes for CASSQDWERSNSPLHF.

The gene calls are TRBV7-8 and TRBJ2-1; tentative D call: TRBD1 (6 bases). Germline V gene data show CDR1 as SGHVS and CDR2 as FQNEAQ. V lost 4 bases and J lost 6, with 22 bases in between. The CDR3 sequence is 17 residues long. The CDR3 sequence is CASSSSSGTRFTNEQFF. The CDR3 nucleotides read TGTGCCAGCAGCTCCAGCTCCGGGACAAGGTTTACCAATGAGCAGTTCTTC.

This chain uses TRBV29-1 with TRBJ2-1; D unresolved. Looked up from germline, CDR1 is SQVTM and CDR2 is ANQGSEA. V was shortened by 6 bases and J by 6 bases, with 18 bases between the two germline ends. The CDR3 has 14 residues. The CDR3, as DNA: TGCAGCGTACGCCAAGCTCATTCAGGCAATGAGCAGTTCTTC. As protein: CSVRQAHSGNEQFF.

The chain uses TRBV2 and TRBJ1-5, with D possibly TRBD1 on 5 matching bases. CDR1 SNHLY and CDR2 FYNNEI come from the germline V gene. Trimming left V 7 bases short and J 5 bases short, with 9 bases between. The CDR3 runs 12 residues. CDR3 protein: CASNAGYQPQHF. The CDR3 DNA is TGTGCCAGCAATGCAGGGTATCAGCCCCAGCATTTT. Variable domain in full (rest from reference TRBV2 and TRBJ1-5): EPEVTQTPSHQVTQMGQEVILRCVPISNHLYFYWYRQILGQKVEFLVSFYNNEISEKSEIFDDQFSVERPDGSNFTLKIRSTKLEDSAMYFCASNAGYQPQHFGDGTRLSIL.

The V and J genes are TRBV7-8 and TRBJ2-5, with a weak D call TRBD2 (6 bases). There are 15 residues in the CDR3. V was pared by 4 bases and J by 0 bases, with 12 bases between. The germline V gene has CDR1 SGHVS and CDR2 FQNEAQ. CDR3 bases: TGTGCCAGCAGCTCCCCCGGAGGGGACCAAGAGACCCAGTACTTC. Its protein product is CASSSPGGDQETQYF.

The rearrangement links TRBV14 to TRBJ1-5; D unclear. Germline-derived CDR1 and CDR2 are SGHDN and FVKESK. This CDR3 comprises 13 residues. V shed 0 bases and J shed 5 bases, with 5 bases lying between them. The CDR3, as DNA: TGTGCCAGCAGCCAAGAACCCGATCAGCCCCAGCATTTT. Translated, it gives CASSQEPDQPQHF.

J is TRBJ2-7 and V is TRBV27; D remains ambiguous. V lost 7 bases to trimming and J lost 1 base, with 11 bases between them. CDR3 length: 13 amino acids. The germline V gene encodes CDR1 MNHEY and CDR2 SMNVEV (reference sequence). The CDR3 region is CASTAFGSYEQYF. The CDR3 DNA reads as TGTGCCAGCACAGCTTTCGGGTCCTACGAGCAGTACTTC.

The J gene is TRBJ2-1, the V gene TRBV30; the match to TRBD2 covers 8 bases. Germline lookup yields CDR1 GTSNPN and CDR2 SVGIG (reference sequence). This CDR3 spans 15 amino acids. Trimming took 2 bases from V and 5 from J; bases not matched to a gene: 8. Here the CDR3 DNA reads TGTGCCTGGAGTCCTACTAGCGGACCAAACAATGAGCAGTTCTTC. As protein: CAWSPTSGPNNEQFF.

The chain employs TRBV4-3 and TRBJ1-4; D call uncertain. Between the trimmed V and J ends, which lost 1 base and 11 bases, there was a span of 23 bases. The CDR3 covers 17 residues. CDR1 and CDR2 (germline): LGHNA, YSLEER. CDR3 sequence: CASSQVGGRSEIKKLFF. The CDR3 DNA sequence: TGCGCCAGCAGCCAAGTGGGTGGAAGGTCGGAAATTAAGAAACTGTTTTTT.

The chain is built from TRBV29-1 and TRBJ2-1; 9 bases are a match to TRBD2. V lost 6 bases, J lost 0 bases, and 3 bases stayed unmatched. Germline assignment: CDR1 SQVTM and CDR2 ANQGSEA. This CDR3 has 14 amino acids. The CDR3 spells CSVSSGSSYNEQFF. CDR3 coding DNA: TGCAGCGTAAGTAGCGGGAGCTCCTACAATGAGCAGTTCTTC.

The CDR3 loop reads CASSDTMLDRSGYTF. The CDR3 bases are TGTGCCAGCAGTGATACAATGTTAGACAGGAGCGGCTACACCTTC. The chain couples TRBV25-1 to TRBJ1-2; D is perhaps TRBD1 (6 bases). The CDR3 has 15 residues. Germline V lookup: CDR1 MGHDK, CDR2 SYGVNS. V lost 3 bases and J lost 8, with 19 bases in between.

The chain carries TRBV6-4 and TRBJ2-1; the match to TRBD1 covers 8 bases. Germline V gene data show CDR1 as MRHNA and CDR2 as SNTAGT. The CDR3 covers 14 residues. The V gene end was trimmed by 5 bases and the J gene end by 8 bases; junction bases not matched to a gene: 8. The CDR3 sequence: CASSSDRGPDEQFF. The DNA for the CDR3 is TGTGCCAGCAGTTCTGACAGGGGCCCCGATGAGCAGTTCTTC.

The rearrangement links TRBV29-1 to TRBJ1-1; possible D gene TRBD1, 6 bases. This CDR3 region has 14 residues. Per germline, CDR1 SQVTM and CDR2 ANQGSEA. Trimming removed 5 bases at V and 1 base at J, with 14 bases between. CDR3 DNA sequence: TGCAGCGTTCAGGGGAGGCTTACGAACACTGAAGCTTTCTTT. It specifies CSVQGRLTNTEAFF. The full variable domain, with the rest looked up from reference TRBV29-1 and TRBJ1-1, is SAVISQKPSRDICQRGTSLTIQCQVDSQVTMMFWYRQQPGQSLTLIATANQGSEATYESGFVIDKFPISRPNLTFSTLTVSNMSPEDSSIYLCSVQGRLTNTEAFFGQGTRLTVV.

The chain employs TRBV25-1 and TRBJ2-7, with D tentatively TRBD1 or TRBD2 (5 bases each). With 6 bases removed from V and 4 bases from J, the gap between germline ends came to 16 bases. Germline-derived CDR1 and CDR2 are MGHDK and SYGVNS. The CDR3 covers 14 residues. The CDR3 sequence is CASRPPGRNYEQYF. CDR3 nucleotide sequence: TGTGCCAGCAGACCTCCGGGACGGAATTACGAGCAGTACTTC.

The chain carries TRBV11-1 and TRBJ1-6; 9 bases match TRBD1. The junction had 7 bases not matched to a gene; V was cut back by 1 base and J by 9 bases. This CDR3 has 16 residues. CDR1 is SGHAT and CDR2 is FQDESV in the germline V gene (reference sequence). The CDR3 coding sequence is TGTGCCAGCAGCTTAGGCGGAGGACAGGGGCGTTCACCCCTCCACTTT. Protein product: CASSLGGGQGRSPLHF.

The chain employs TRBV5-6 and TRBJ2-4; a possible D gene is TRBD2 (6 bases). V was shortened by 4 bases and J by 6 bases, with 14 bases between the two germline ends. This CDR3 region has 14 residues. CDR1 is SGHDT and CDR2 is YYEEEE in the germline V gene. CDR3 in amino acids: CASSLNPGVNIQYF. The DNA of the CDR3 is TGTGCCAGCAGCCTAAATCCGGGAGTAAACATTCAGTACTTC. Complete variable domain (other parts from reference TRBV5-6 and TRBJ2-4): DAGVTQSPTHLIKTRGQQVTLRCSPKSGHDTVSWYQQALGQGPQFIFQYYEEEERQRGNFPDRFSGHQFPNYSSELNVNALLLGDSALYLCASSLNPGVNIQYFGAGTRLSVL.

The V and J genes are TRBV19 and TRBJ1-6, with D uncertain. The CDR3 contains 13 residues. Trimming cost V 2 bases and J 8 bases, with 7 bases left between them. Germline lookup yields CDR1 LNHDA and CDR2 SQIVND (reference sequence). The CDR3 is CASSISPYSPLHF. CDR3 sequence (DNA): TGTGCCAGTAGTATATCCCCGTATTCACCCCTCCACTTT.

The chain employs TRBV30 and TRBJ1-1; D is possibly TRBD1 (6 bases). V was trimmed by 0 bases and J by 5 bases, leaving 10 bases between them. The CDR3 has 13 residues. Per the germline V gene, CDR1 is GTSNPN and CDR2 is SVGIG (reference sequence). CDR3 region: CAWSVGGLTEAFF. Here the CDR3 DNA reads TGTGCCTGGAGTGTGGGGGGGCTAACTGAAGCTTTCTTT.

The chain carries TRBV2 and TRBJ2-1, with TRBD2 matching 14 bases. The germline gives CDR1 SNHLY, CDR2 FYNNEI. Trimming cost V 4 bases and J 3 bases; bases outside gene matches: 5. CDR3 size: 17 residues. In nucleotides, the CDR3 is TGTGCCAGCAGTGTAGAGGGACTAGCGGGAGTCTACAATGAGCAGTTCTTC. Residues: CASSVEGLAGVYNEQFF.

Written as DNA, the CDR3 is TGTGCCAGCAGTGCCCCGACAGGGGGCCGCACTGAAGCTTTCTTT. Its translation is CASSAPTGGRTEAFF. This sequence joins TRBV25-1 and TRBJ1-1; 10 nucleotides match TRBD1. Germline CDR1 MGHDK, CDR2 SYGVNS. The trim removed 4 bases at V and 4 bases at J, leaving 6 bases unmatched. The length of the CDR3 is 15 residues.

This chain uses TRBV2 with TRBJ1-3; the D gene is possibly TRBD1 (5 bases). The CDR3 extends over 18 amino acids. Germline V gives CDR1 SNHLY, CDR2 FYNNEI. Trimming removed 5 bases from V and 0 bases from J, with 20 bases in between. The CDR3 nucleotides are TGTGCCAGCAGTTGGAGTGGTGGGGCGGACTTCTCTGGAAACACCATATATTTT. Its protein is CASSWSGGADFSGNTIYF.